One sample yielded the 32 T cell receptor beta chains listed below, sequenced in a study of T cell responses to AZD1222 COVID-19 vaccine. Here immunoSEQ multiplex PCR was the method, and the copy in TCRdb shows in-frame clones only, minus some. The sample has 150,000 to 200,000 clones; 90% to 95% are singletons. The specimen comprised peripheral blood, sampled on day 0 of AZD1222 vaccination. The source is an adult in good health.

This chain joins TRBV7-9 and TRBJ2-3; 10 positions match TRBD2. The CDR3 runs 16 residues. Germline assignment: CDR1 SEHNR and CDR2 FQNEAQ (reference sequence). V lost 5 bases and J lost 2; bases outside the gene matches: 7. The CDR3 reads CASSPSGSDYTDTQYF. The DNA for the CDR3 is TGTGCCAGCAGCCCTAGCGGGAGCGATTACACAGATACGCAGTATTTT.

V gene TRBV14 combines with J gene TRBJ1-1; no firm D call. The CDR3 has 14 residues. Germline values: CDR1 SGHDN, CDR2 FVKESK. The V and J ends lost 4 bases and 0 bases respectively, with 9 bases between them. Here the CDR3 reads CASSPTGMNTEAFF. In nucleotides, the CDR3 is TGTGCCAGCAGCCCGACTGGCATGAACACTGAAGCTTTCTTT. The whole variable domain, remainder taken from reference TRBV14 and TRBJ1-1, is EAGVTQFPSHSVIEKGQTVTLRCDPISGHDNLYWYRRVMGKEIKFLLHFVKESKQDESGMPNNRFLAERTGGTYSTLKVQPAELEDSGVYFCASSPTGMNTEAFFGQGTRLTVV.

The chain joins TRBV21-1 to TRBJ1-2. TRBV21-1 is shown as a pseudogene. The CDR3 runs 16 residues. DNA of the CDR3: TGTGCCAGCAGCTCACACCGGGGGCTCCTAAACTATGGCTACACCTTC. Translated: CASSSHRGLLNYGYTF.

The V and J genes are TRBV7-9 and TRBJ2-2; maybe TRBD2 (5 bases). CDR3 length: 12 amino acids. The V end lost 4 bases, the J end lost 7 bases, and 7 bases lay between the germline ends. Germline V gives CDR1 SEHNR, CDR2 FQNEAQ (reference sequence). CDR3 DNA sequence: TGTGCCAGCAGCTCGGGAAACGGGGAGCTGTTTTTT. Its protein is CASSSGNGELFF.

The J gene is TRBJ2-7, the V gene TRBV2; the D gene is possibly TRBD1 (6 bases). The germline gives CDR1 SNHLY, CDR2 FYNNEI. Trimming took off 3 bases at V and 4 bases at J, with 10 bases between the two ends. This CDR3 is built from 13 residues. The DNA of the CDR3 is TGTGCCAGCAGTGATGTAGGGGGATACGAGCAGTACTTC. This encodes CASSDVGGYEQYF.

The chain joins TRBV6-2 or TRBV6-3 to TRBJ2-7; perhaps TRBD1 as D (6 bases). Deletions cut 2 bases from V and 1 base from J, with 15 bases between. There are 16 residues in the CDR3. Germline CDR1 reads MNHEY; CDR2 reads SVGEGT. CDR3 sequence reads: CASSYKQGGLSYEQYF. The CDR3 nucleotides read TGTGCCAGCAGTTACAAACAGGGCGGCCTTTCCTACGAGCAGTACTTC.

The chain carries TRBV5-4 and TRBJ2-1; D might be TRBD2 (5 bases). Trimming took off 4 bases at V and 4 bases at J, with 15 bases between the two ends. This CDR3 is 15 amino acids long. The germline V gene has CDR1 SGHNT and CDR2 YYREEE (reference sequence). CDR3 in DNA: TGTGCCAGCAGCCTAGCCGGGAAGCGGTACAATGAGCAGTTCTTC. Translation gives CASSLAGKRYNEQFF. The variable domain in full, with the rest retrieved from reference TRBV5-4 and TRBJ2-1, is ETGVTQSPTHLIKTRGQQVTLRCSSQSGHNTVSWYQQALGQGPQFIFQYYREEENGRGNFPPRFSGLQFPNYSSELNVNALELDDSALYLCASSLAGKRYNEQFFGPGTRLTVL.

V gene TRBV14 combines with J gene TRBJ1-4; a weak D match, TRBD1 (6 bases). The CDR3 is made up of 15 amino acids. Germline CDR1 SGHDN, CDR2 FVKESK. Trimming stripped 5 bases from V and 8 bases from J, with 18 bases between. The chain's CDR3 is CASSSRTGLREKLFF. As DNA, the CDR3 is TGTGCCAGCAGCTCACGAACAGGGCTAAGGGAAAAACTGTTTTTT.

The CDR3 DNA is TGTGCCAGCAGTAGACCGGGACAGGGGGCCTACGAGCAGTACTTC. Its protein is CASSRPGQGAYEQYF. The chain is built from TRBV28 and TRBJ2-7; 11 positions agree with TRBD1. This CDR3 is built from 15 residues. J lost 2 bases, V lost 5 bases, and 5 bases had no gene match. Germline CDR1 is MDHEN and CDR2 is SYDVKM.

This rearrangement joins TRBV28 to TRBJ1-5; 10 bases agree with TRBD1. The CDR3 contains 18 residues. Germline assignment: CDR1 MDHEN and CDR2 SYDVKM. V lost 6 bases, J lost 2 bases, and 13 bases stayed unmatched. The CDR3 bases are TGTGCCAGCAGCCAGGGGACAGGGGCCGTCCTGGGCAATCAGCCCCAGCATTTT. Protein product: CASSQGTGAVLGNQPQHF.

The genes are TRBV2 and TRBJ2-1; 13 bases line up with TRBD2. V lost 8 bases, J lost 8 bases, and 12 bases stayed unmatched. The CDR3 spans 16 residues. Looked up from germline, CDR1 is SNHLY and CDR2 is FYNNEI. CDR3 amino acids: CASRLPRTSGRDEQFF. CDR3 nucleotides: TGTGCCAGCCGCCTACCTCGAACTAGCGGGAGGGATGAGCAGTTCTTC.

This chain connects TRBV5-4 to TRBJ2-6; D possibly matches TRBD1 or TRBD2 (5 bases each). From germline, CDR1 is SGHNT and CDR2 YYREEE (reference sequence). V lost 4 bases, J lost 0 bases, and 17 bases lay in between. This CDR3 is built from 18 residues. The CDR3 loop is CASSGGGSTLSGANVLTF. CDR3 DNA sequence: TGTGCCAGCAGCGGGGGTGGCTCGACTCTCTCTGGGGCCAACGTCCTGACTTTC.

The chain recombines TRBV11-2 with TRBJ1-5; D might be TRBD1 (6 bases). The germline V gene has CDR1 SGHAT and CDR2 FQNNGV. V was cut by 4 bases and J by 16 bases, with 11 bases left in between. This CDR3 is 10 amino acids long. CDR3 sequence reads: CASSWGARHF. CDR3 DNA: TGTGCCAGCAGCTGGGGGGCCCGCCATTTT. Supplemented by reference TRBV11-2 and TRBJ1-5, the full variable domain reads EAGVAQSPRYKIIEKRQSVAFWCNPISGHATLYWYQQILGQGPKLLIQFQNNGVVDDSQLPKDRFSAERLKGVDSTLKIQPAKLEDSAVYLCASSWGARHFGDGTRLSIL.

The chain has TRBV27 and TRBJ1-1; 7 nucleotides match TRBD1. The CDR3 totals 12 residues. Germline CDR1 reads MNHEY; CDR2 reads SMNVEV (reference sequence). V trimming: 4 bases; J trimming: 11 bases; junction bases outside the gene matches: 7. CDR3 protein: CASSSGGWEAFF. CDR3 bases: TGTGCCAGCAGTTCAGGGGGGTGGGAGGCTTTCTTT.

The V call is TRBV4-1, the J call TRBJ2-3, with a weak D call TRBD2 (5 bases). The CDR3 loop spans 14 amino acids. Trimming removed 8 bases from V and 4 bases from J, with 16 bases in between. Germline-derived CDR1 and CDR2 are MGHRA and YSYEKL. The CDR3 loop reads CASGGRPEADTQYF. DNA of the CDR3: TGCGCCAGCGGCGGGCGACCTGAAGCAGATACGCAGTATTTT.

The genes are TRBV28 and TRBJ1-5; tentative D call: TRBD1 (6 bases). Per the germline V gene, CDR1 is MDHEN and CDR2 is SYDVKM. The CDR3 loop spans 16 amino acids. V lost 7 bases and J 0 bases, leaving 16 bases between the germline ends. The CDR3 nucleotides are TGTGCCAGCACTGGGGGCTTTCCGGTTAGCAATCAGCCCCAGCATTTT. Translation: CASTGGFPVSNQPQHF.

V gene TRBV20-1 combines with J gene TRBJ1-1; no reliable D call. V was trimmed by 8 bases and J by 7 bases, leaving 14 bases between them. CDR3 length equals 11 residues. Germline-derived CDR1 and CDR2 are DFQATT and SNEGSKA (reference sequence). CDR3 region: CSHGRGNEAFF. In DNA form, the CDR3 reads TGCAGTCATGGCCGGGGAAATGAAGCTTTCTTT.

The genes are TRBV3-1 (or the pseudogene TRBV3-2) and TRBJ1-3; no clear D. Per the germline V gene, CDR1 is LGHDT and CDR2 is YNNKEL (reference sequence). The V end lost 1 base, the J end lost 4 bases, and 8 bases lay between the germline ends. This CDR3 region has 14 residues. The DNA for the CDR3 is TGTGCCAGCAGCCAAGTTACAGCGGGAAACACCATATATTTT. This codes for CASSQVTAGNTIYF.

The V gene is TRBV15, the J gene TRBJ1-1; D ambiguous. Trimming removed 0 bases at V and 1 base at J, with 6 bases between. The CDR3 covers 14 residues. Germline-derived CDR1 and CDR2 are LNHNV and YYDKDF (reference sequence). CDR3 DNA sequence: TGTGCCACCAGCAGAGAGGCAGGGAACACTGAAGCTTTCTTT. It encodes CATSREAGNTEAFF.

This clone came up once. The chain combines TRBV14 with TRBJ2-1; 11 nucleotides match TRBD2. Germline V gene lookup returns CDR1 SGHDN and CDR2 FVKESK. V lost 1 base, J lost 5 bases, and 10 bases stayed unmatched. This CDR3 spans 18 amino acids. Here the CDR3 DNA reads TGTGCCAGCAGCCAAGTCCCTGGTAGCGGGAGGGCTAACAATGAGCAGTTCTTC. As protein: CASSQVPGSGRANNEQFF.

The CDR3 is CASSTLPGLYNEQFF. DNA of the CDR3: TGTGCCAGTAGTACCCTCCCGGGACTTTACAATGAGCAGTTCTTC. V and J are TRBV19 and TRBJ2-1; a possible D gene is TRBD2 (6 bases). Germline CDR1 and CDR2: LNHDA and SQIVND (reference sequence). Deletions cut 4 bases from V and 4 bases from J, with 14 bases between. This CDR3 spans 15 amino acids.

This clone was recorded only once. This chain uses TRBV11-2 with TRBJ2-1, with D hard to call. Germline V gene lookup returns CDR1 SGHAT and CDR2 FQNNGV. The CDR3 consists of 13 residues. The V end lost 2 bases, the J end lost 2 bases, and 4 bases lay between the germline ends. This chain's CDR3 is CASSLSPYNEQFF. In DNA form, the CDR3 reads TGTGCCAGCAGCTTATCACCCTACAATGAGCAGTTCTTC.

This clone has a handful of counts. The junction does not match germline at one end; this may be a read error. The CDR3 protein is CATSRDGQNAEAFF. CDR3 DNA sequence: TGTGCCACCAGCAGAGATGGGCAGAACGCTGAAGCTTTCTTT. This chain links TRBV15 with TRBJ1-1; D is unclear. This CDR3 has 14 residues. Germline V gene lookup returns CDR1 LNHNV and CDR2 YYDKDF (reference sequence).

The V and J genes are TRBV4-2 and TRBJ2-3, with D unclear. Germline values: CDR1 LGHNA, CDR2 YNFKEQ. The V end was cut by 4 bases, the J end by 5 bases, with 4 bases between. The length of the CDR3 is 11 residues. The CDR3 sequence: CASSRQDTQYF. The CDR3 nucleotides read TGTGCCAGCAGCCGTCAAGATACGCAGTATTTT.

J is TRBJ2-7 and V is TRBV7-9; D ambiguous. CDR3 size: 15 residues. V lost 3 bases, J lost 0 bases, and 12 bases lay in between. Germline CDR1 SEHNR, CDR2 FQNEAQ (reference sequence). In nucleotides, the CDR3 is TGTGCCAGCAGCTTTCCCCCTTTGAGCTCCTACGAGCAGTACTTC. Residues: CASSFPPLSSYEQYF.

V is TRBV5-1 and J is TRBJ2-2, with 12 bases identical to TRBD2. CDR1 is SGHRS, CDR2 YFSETQ, per germline. This CDR3 contains 16 residues. V shed 4 bases and J 7 bases; nucleotides not matched to a gene: 8. CDR3 amino acids: CASSGRTSGTGGELFF. In nucleotides, the CDR3 is TGCGCCAGCAGCGGGAGGACTAGCGGGACGGGCGGGGAGCTGTTTTTT.

This clone was seen once. The rearrangement uses TRBV7-9 and TRBJ2-1; 8 bases are shared with TRBD1. CDR3 size: 13 residues. From germline, CDR1 is SEHNR and CDR2 FQNEAQ (reference sequence). V lost 3 bases and J lost 10; bases outside the gene matches: 5. The CDR3 DNA sequence: TGTGCCAGCAGCTTTGGGACAGGTACCGAGCAGTTCTTC. Amino acids: CASSFGTGTEQFF.

The chain recombines TRBV19 with TRBJ1-2; a weak D match, TRBD1 (6 bases). Trimming took 11 bases from V and 5 from J, leaving 12 bases between them. This CDR3 has 11 amino acids. Germline CDR1 and CDR2: LNHDA and SQIVND (reference sequence). CDR3 DNA sequence: TGTGCCTCCGGGACACCTTATGGCTACACCTTC. This sequence encodes CASGTPYGYTF.

In this sample, this clone turned up once. Compared with germline, one end of the junction differs, possibly owing to a read error. The chain combines TRBV27 with TRBJ2-1; 10 bases match TRBD1. In germline, CDR1 is MNHEY, CDR2 SMNVEV (reference sequence). This CDR3 is built from 12 residues. The DNA of the CDR3 is TGTGCCAGCAGTTTTTCCGGGACAGGGGTCCTCTTC. Amino acids: CASSFSGTGVLF.

J is TRBJ2-7 and V is TRBV5-1, with 8 nucleotides matching TRBD2. The CDR3 contains 16 residues. The ends lost 0 bases at V and 2 bases at J; junction bases unmatched: 7. Germline CDR1 is SGHRS and CDR2 is YFSETQ. The CDR3 loop reads CASSLGGSGKTYEQYF. The CDR3 coding sequence is TGCGCCAGCAGCTTGGGGGGTAGCGGGAAGACCTACGAGCAGTACTTC.

V usage is TRBV11-1 and J usage is TRBJ1-1, with no clear D. The germline V gene encodes CDR1 SGHAT and CDR2 FQDESV (reference sequence). The CDR3 spans 14 residues. Trimming took 0 bases from V and 5 from J, leaving 10 bases between them. The CDR3 DNA reads as TGTGCCAGCAGCTTAGCTGACAAGAAGACTGAAGCTTTCTTT. Protein sequence: CASSLADKKTEAFF.

The chain recombines TRBV6-5 with TRBJ1-2; D possibly corresponds to TRBD1 (6 bases). Trimming removed 5 bases from V and 2 bases from J, with 12 bases in between. The CDR3 runs to 14 residues. Germline lookup yields CDR1 MNHEY and CDR2 SVGAGI. The CDR3: CASSLQGWNYGYTF. CDR3 nucleotide sequence: TGTGCCAGCAGTCTACAGGGTTGGAACTATGGCTACACCTTC.